These 9 T cell receptor beta chains were all obtained from the same sample, sequenced in a study of shared clonotypes between healthy human individuals. Assay used: immunoSEQ multiplex PCR; TCRdb lists only in-frame clones, some missing. The table has 530,000 or so clones, roughly 85% seen once. The sample was PBMCs. Receptors were obtained from a woman between 35 and 50 years old in good health. Some clones in this sample may be carry-over from other donors' samples.

The rearrangement joins TRBV6-6 to TRBJ2-1; 7 bases are a match to TRBD1. Trimming cost V 2 bases and J 7 bases; bases outside gene matches: 5. Per germline, CDR1 MNHNY and CDR2 SVGAGI (reference sequence). CDR3 length: 14 residues. The CDR3, as DNA: TGTGCCAGCAGTTACGAACAGGGGCGGAATGAGCAGTTCTTC. Its translation: CASSYEQGRNEQFF.

The chain has TRBV11-1 and TRBJ2-2; 9 positions agree with TRBD2. The CDR3 is made up of 16 amino acids. Per germline, CDR1 SGHAT and CDR2 FQDESV (reference sequence). The V gene end was trimmed by 6 bases and the J gene end by 4 bases; junction bases not matched to a gene: 9. CDR3: CASSEAGGPSTGELFF. In DNA form, the CDR3 reads TGTGCCAGCAGTGAGGCGGGAGGGCCAAGCACCGGGGAGCTGTTTTTT.

The gene calls are TRBV6-5 and TRBJ2-3, with TRBD2 matching 7 bases. Germline CDR1 and CDR2: MNHEY and SVGAGI. V dropped 8 bases and J dropped 2; count of bases not matched to a gene: 7. The CDR3 contains 14 residues. DNA for the CDR3: TGTGCCAGCCGCGCCGGGAGGCCCACAGATACGCAGTATTTT. Translated, it gives CASRAGRPTDTQYF.

A note on this clone: A far larger clone is off by one base, so a read error is likely. V gene TRBV30 combines with J gene TRBJ1-2; D is ambiguous. This CDR3 comprises 14 residues. Germline assignment: CDR1 GTSNPN and CDR2 SVGIG (reference sequence). Trimming removed 0 bases from V and 7 bases from J, with 15 bases in between. The CDR3 loop is CAWSVGPSFCGYTF. CDR3 DNA: TGTGCCTGGAGTGTCGGGCCTTCCTTCTGTGGCTACACCTTC.

Turning to this clone: Other DNA sequences from this sample encode an identical CDR3 as well. V usage is TRBV27 and J usage is TRBJ1-5, with D perhaps matching TRBD1 (6 bases). V was pared by 6 bases and J by 7 bases, with 13 bases between. Looked up from germline, CDR1 is MNHEY and CDR2 is SMNVEV (reference sequence). The CDR3 runs 13 residues. CDR3 bases: TGTGCCAGCAGCCTTACAGGGAACCAGCCCCAGCATTTT. Protein sequence: CASSLTGNQPQHF.

The rearrangement uses TRBV5-4 and TRBJ2-3; D possibly corresponds to TRBD2 (6 bases). The CDR3 length is 14 residues. Trimming left V 4 bases short and J 0 bases short, with 9 bases between. CDR1 is SGHNT, CDR2 YYREEE, per germline (reference sequence). This CDR3 is CASSISGSTDTQYF. CDR3 nucleotides: TGTGCCAGCAGCATTAGCGGTAGCACAGATACGCAGTATTTT.

The chain recombines TRBV2 with TRBJ2-1; 10 positions match TRBD2. The CDR3 runs 15 residues. The V gene end was trimmed by 2 bases and the J gene end by 8 bases; junction bases not matched to a gene: 6. Germline V lookup: CDR1 SNHLY, CDR2 FYNNEI. The CDR3 here is CASSERASGSYEQFF. CDR3 DNA: TGTGCCAGCAGTGAACGGGCTAGCGGGAGCTATGAGCAGTTCTTC.

The table lists this clone with many counts. Additional DNA sequences in this sample encode the identical CDR3. The V call is TRBV5-4, the J call TRBJ1-2; a possible D gene is TRBD1 (5 bases). V was clipped by 4 bases and J by 2 bases, with 12 bases between them. Germline V gene sequence: CDR1 SGHNT, CDR2 YYREEE (reference sequence). This CDR3 has 14 residues. CDR3 nucleotides: TGTGCCAGCAGCAGGGGACCGACCAACTATGGCTACACCTTC. It translates to CASSRGPTNYGYTF. Full variable domain (missing parts from reference TRBV5-4 and TRBJ1-2): ETGVTQSPTHLIKTRGQQVTLRCSSQSGHNTVSWYQQALGQGPQFIFQYYREEENGRGNFPPRFSGLQFPNYSSELNVNALELDDSALYLCASSRGPTNYGYTFGSGTRLTVV.

This clone was counted a few times. The genes are TRBV9 and TRBJ1-5; tentative D call: TRBD1 (6 bases). Per the germline V gene, CDR1 is SGDLS and CDR2 is YYNGEE. CDR3 length: 14 residues. V gave up 0 bases and J gave up 5 bases, with 9 bases separating them. CDR3 region: CASSVGRGDQPQHF. CDR3 bases: TGTGCCAGCAGCGTAGGTAGGGGGGATCAGCCCCAGCATTTT.